Listed below are T cell receptor beta chains from one sample, sequenced in a study of blood T cell repertoires in COVID-19. Sequencing was performed with immunoSEQ multiplex PCR; in TCRdb, only in-frame clones are kept and a portion is missing. The sample includes some 85,000 clones, approximately 90% of them seen just once. Sequencing input: peripheral blood. The source of these receptors is a man in his fifties with acute or convalescent COVID-19. CDR3s include the opening cysteine and the closing phenylalanine or tryptophan. The D gene is left open where the match is weak. Not every row has a clone size; where given, it reads once, few, many or a size class.

j_call: TRBJ1-5
v_call: TRBV6-5
clone_size: .
d_call: TRBD1
cdr3_aa: CASSYSQGAIEPQHF
cdr3_nt: TGTGCCAGCAGTTACTCCCAGGGGGCTATTGAGCCCCAGCATTTT

j_call: TRBJ2-1
v_call: TRBV11-2
clone_size: once
d_call: TRBD2
cdr3_aa: CASSLMVAGGTYNEQFF
cdr3_nt: TGTGCCAGCAGCTTAATGGTAGCGGGGGGGACCTACAATGAGCAGTTCTTC

j_call: TRBJ2-5
v_call: TRBV6-5
clone_size: .
d_call: TRBD1
cdr3_aa: CASSYQGARGETQYF
cdr3_nt: TGTGCCAGCAGTTATCAGGGGGCCCGGGGGGAGACCCAGTACTTC

j_call: TRBJ1-5
v_call: TRBV28
clone_size: .
d_call: TRBD1
cdr3_aa: CASSFHLRDRGRQPQHF
cdr3_nt: TGTGCCAGCAGTTTCCACCTACGCGACAGGGGGCGTCAGCCCCAGCATTTT

j_call: TRBJ1-1
v_call: TRBV5-1
clone_size: .
d_call: .
cdr3_aa: CASSHAMGRGMNTEAFF
cdr3_nt: TGCGCCAGCAGCCACGCCATGGGCCGGGGGATGAACACTGAAGCTTTCTTT

j_call: TRBJ2-1
v_call: TRBV7-2
clone_size: .
d_call: .
cdr3_aa: CASSLYGGVGNEQFF
cdr3_nt: TGTGCCAGCAGCTTATACGGCGGGGTTGGGAATGAGCAGTTCTTC

j_call: TRBJ2-2
v_call: TRBV7-6
clone_size: .
d_call: .
cdr3_aa: CASSPGAGDTGELFF
cdr3_nt: TGTGCCAGCAGCCCGGGGGCGGGGGACACCGGGGAGCTGTTTTTT

j_call: TRBJ2-1
v_call: TRBV2
clone_size: once
d_call: TRBD2
cdr3_aa: CASRGGLAGNEQFF
cdr3_nt: TGTGCCAGCAGGGGGGGACTAGCTGGCAATGAGCAGTTCTTC

j_call: TRBJ2-7
v_call: TRBV27
clone_size: .
d_call: TRBD1
cdr3_aa: CASTPVLDRGYEQYF
cdr3_nt: TGTGCCAGCACCCCTGTACTGGACAGGGGCTACGAGCAGTACTTC

j_call: TRBJ2-3
v_call: TRBV4-1
clone_size: .
d_call: .
cdr3_aa: CASSQDPQGGATDTQYF
cdr3_nt: TGCGCCAGCAGCCAAGACCCTCAGGGCGGGGCCACAGATACGCAGTATTTT

j_call: TRBJ1-6
v_call: TRBV7-6
clone_size: .
d_call: .
cdr3_aa: CASSLRTTGSPLHF
cdr3_nt: TGTGCCAGCAGCTTACGGACAACGGGTTCACCCCTCCACTTT

j_call: TRBJ2-1
v_call: TRBV12-3/TRBV12-4
clone_size: .
d_call: .
cdr3_aa: CASSLGPRRQFF
cdr3_nt: TGTGCCAGCAGTTTGGGGCCTCGCCGGCAGTTCTTC

j_call: TRBJ1-1
v_call: TRBV28
clone_size: .
d_call: TRBD1
cdr3_aa: CATLTGHLNTEAFF
cdr3_nt: TGTGCCACCCTGACAGGGCATTTGAACACTGAAGCTTTCTTT

j_call: TRBJ1-2
v_call: TRBV11-3
clone_size: .
d_call: .
cdr3_aa: CASSPSQGALSTF
cdr3_nt: TGTGCCAGCAGCCCATCACAGGGAGCTCTATCGACCTTC

j_call: TRBJ2-1
v_call: TRBV2
clone_size: once
d_call: TRBD2
cdr3_aa: CASSSGIRPDEQFF
cdr3_nt: TGTGCCAGCAGTAGCGGGATCCGCCCCGATGAGCAGTTCTTC

j_call: TRBJ1-1
v_call: TRBV10-3
clone_size: .
d_call: .
cdr3_aa: CAISEAPTEAFF
cdr3_nt: TGTGCCATCAGTGAAGCGCCCACTGAAGCTTTCTTT

j_call: TRBJ2-3
v_call: TRBV14
clone_size: .
d_call: TRBD2
cdr3_aa: CASSQDHTSGYPTTDTQYF
cdr3_nt: TGTGCCAGCAGCCAAGATCACACTAGCGGATATCCGACCACAGATACGCAGTATTTT